The entry below gives a single TCR beta chain sequence along with its context. Antigen unknown. This sample's time point: 2015-2016 season, 7 days after influenza vaccination. Cells are cTfh (non-naive CD4+CXCR5+PD-1+), split by ICOS and CD38 into double-positive or double-negative. V was pared by 7 bases and J by 4 bases, with 14 bases between. The germline V gene has CDR1 SNHLY and CDR2 FYNNEI. The CDR3 totals 14 residues. The data belong to a study of follicular helper T cells after annual influenza vaccination. TCRdb's copy holds only in-frame clones and misses some; the assay was immunoSEQ multiplex PCR. Of roughly 7,300 clones in the sample, roughly 88% were seen once. Whole-study findings and limits: ICOS-CD38- cTfh most often held earlier Day 7 ICOS+CD38+ clones. Plasmablast frequency change correlated with clonality change in ICOS+CD38+ cTfh. Each annual vaccination recalled recurring oligoclonal ICOS+CD38+ cTfh clonotypes.

This chain connects TRBV2 to TRBJ1-5; possible D gene TRBD1, 6 bases. This sequence was found in an adult who received the influenza vaccine. The sample here was CXCR5+ CD38- circulating T follicular helper cells from blood, taken 7 days after influenza vaccination. Subset specified: circulating Tfh, non-naive CD4+CXCR5+PD-1+ (ICOS+CD38+ or ICOS-CD38-). The CDR3 is CASTGQFRNQPQHF. CDR3 coding DNA: TGTGCCAGCACTGGACAGTTTAGAAATCAGCCCCAGCATTTT.